This passage covers 26 T cell receptor beta chains from one sample sequenced in a study of blood T cell repertoires in COVID-19. The protocol was immunoSEQ multiplex PCR, while the TCRdb copy is restricted to in-frame clones and leaves out a portion. The sample includes 200,000 to 250,000 clones, roughly 81% of them seen just once. The sequenced material came from peripheral blood. The receptors originated from a woman in her forties or fifties with active or convalescent COVID-19.

The chain is built from TRBV5-1 and TRBJ2-2, with D possibly TRBD2 on 5 matching bases. The CDR3 is made up of 14 amino acids. The germline CDR1 and CDR2 sequences are SGHRS and YFSETQ. Trimming removed 6 bases from V and 0 bases from J, with 9 bases in between. The CDR3 spells CASKDWTNTGELFF. CDR3 sequence (DNA): TGCGCCAGCAAGGACTGGACGAACACCGGGGAGCTGTTTTTT.

This sequence joins TRBV28 and TRBJ1-1; maybe TRBD1 (6 bases). V lost 1 base to trimming and J lost 4 bases, with 13 bases between them. CDR3 size: 15 residues. Germline V gene sequence: CDR1 MDHEN, CDR2 SYDVKM. The CDR3 coding sequence is TGTGCCAGCAGTTTATCTCGGGGAGGGGGCACTGAAGCTTTCTTT. This codes for CASSLSRGGGTEAFF. The variable domain in full, with the rest retrieved from reference TRBV28 and TRBJ1-1, is DVKVTQSSRYLVKRTGEKVFLECVQDMDHENMFWYRQDPGLGLRLIYFSYDVKMKEKGDIPEGYSVSREKKERFSLILESASTNQTSMYLCASSLSRGGGTEAFFGQGTRLTVV.

The rearrangement joins TRBV6-1 to TRBJ1-2; 9 nucleotides line up with TRBD1. The junction had 11 bases not matched to a gene; V was cut back by 2 bases and J by 7 bases. This CDR3 has 16 amino acids. The germline V gene has CDR1 MNHNS and CDR2 SASEGT. CDR3 region: CASSEYRTGGAGGYTF. CDR3 bases: TGTGCCAGCAGTGAATATAGAACAGGGGGCGCGGGTGGCTACACCTTC.

This chain connects TRBV20-1 to TRBJ1-2; 7 nucleotides agree with TRBD1. CDR3 size: 12 residues. From germline, CDR1 is DFQATT and CDR2 SNEGSKA (reference sequence). V gave up 3 bases and J gave up 4 bases; unmatched junction bases: 2. CDR3 protein: CSASRDSYGYTF. CDR3 DNA sequence: TGCAGTGCTAGTAGGGACAGCTATGGCTACACCTTC.

The rearrangement links TRBV7-2 to TRBJ2-7; D might be TRBD1 (5 bases). CDR3 length: 14 residues. Per the germline V gene, CDR1 is SGHTA and CDR2 is FQGNSA. Trimming pared 5 bases from V and 6 bases from J, leaving 17 bases between. The CDR3 nucleotides read TGTGCCAGCAGCACGCGTTGGGGAACAGGCGAGCAGTACGTC. Translated: CASSTRWGTGEQYV.

The chain uses TRBV2 and TRBJ1-5; 7 nucleotides line up with TRBD1. The germline V gene has CDR1 SNHLY and CDR2 FYNNEI. The CDR3 contains 16 residues. V shed 7 bases, J shed 1 base, and the junction held 10 bases outside the gene matches. For the CDR3, the DNA is TGTGCCAGCAAGCTACAGGGGAAAGGGAGCAATCAGCCCCAGCATTTT. Its translation: CASKLQGKGSNQPQHF.

This chain uses TRBV19 with TRBJ1-6, with D unresolved. The CDR3 contains 13 residues. CDR1 LNHDA and CDR2 SQIVND come from the germline V gene (reference sequence). The germline V and J ends were trimmed by 6 bases and 7 bases, with 10 bases remaining between them. The CDR3 DNA follows: TGTGCCAGTAGGGATACCAGGAATTCACCCCTCCACTTT. Translated, it gives CASRDTRNSPLHF.

The chain carries TRBV5-1 and TRBJ1-2; tentative D call: TRBD1 (5 bases). The CDR3 length is 13 residues. V lost 4 bases to trimming and J lost 2 bases, with 9 bases between them. Germline V gene data show CDR1 as SGHRS and CDR2 as YFSETQ. The CDR3 nucleotides read TGCGCCAGCAGCCCTGGACACAACTATGGCTACACCTTC. Protein product: CASSPGHNYGYTF.

The chain couples TRBV28 to TRBJ1-5, with D perhaps matching TRBD1 (5 bases). The CDR3 is 16 amino acids. Deletions cut 3 bases from V and 0 bases from J, with 12 bases between. The V gene's germline CDR1 is MDHEN and CDR2 SYDVKM. CDR3 bases: TGTGCCAGCAGTTTGCGGCAGGGCAATAGCAATCAGCCCCAGCATTTT. It specifies CASSLRQGNSNQPQHF.

The chain joins TRBV5-1 to TRBJ1-5; unclear D gene. Germline V gives CDR1 SGHRS, CDR2 YFSETQ. Between the trimmed V and J ends, which lost 0 bases and 7 bases, there was a span of 8 bases. CDR3 length equals 13 residues. The CDR3 bases are TGCGCCAGCAGCTTGGCCGGGTACCAGCCCCAGCATTTT. It translates to CASSLAGYQPQHF.

Many counts were recorded for this clone. V usage is TRBV2 and J usage is TRBJ1-2, with 7 positions matching TRBD1. The germline V gene encodes CDR1 SNHLY and CDR2 FYNNEI. The CDR3 length is 13 residues. J was trimmed by 2 bases and V by 7 bases; bases with no gene match: 4. The CDR3 DNA is TGTGCCAGCACCGTACAGGGGAACTATGGCTACACCTTC. This sequence encodes CASTVQGNYGYTF.

This clone was recorded once. The chain links TRBV27 to TRBJ2-5, with 12 bases lining up with TRBD2. Germline values: CDR1 MNHEY, CDR2 SMNVEV (reference sequence). The CDR3 runs 18 residues. Trimming took 5 bases from V and 4 from J; bases not matched to a gene: 14. CDR3 in DNA: TGTGCCAGCAGTGGAGGTAGCTCTAGCGGGAGGGCGGGAGAGACCCAGTACTTC. It is translated as CASSGGSSSGRAGETQYF.

The rearrangement uses TRBV19 and TRBJ2-3; 7 nucleotides line up with TRBD2. The V gene's germline CDR1 is LNHDA and CDR2 SQIVND (reference sequence). The CDR3 loop spans 17 amino acids. Trimming at V came to 7 bases and at J to 4 bases, leaving 17 bases not matched to a gene. CDR3 in amino acids: CASTTPTNRLAADTQYF. In DNA form, the CDR3 reads TGTGCCAGTACCACTCCGACCAACCGACTAGCTGCAGATACGCAGTATTTT.

The chain is built from TRBV6-1 and TRBJ2-6; tentatively, D is TRBD2 (6 bases). The CDR3 extends over 19 amino acids. Germline values: CDR1 MNHNS, CDR2 SASEGT. The germline V and J ends were trimmed by 2 bases and 0 bases, with 17 bases remaining between them. The CDR3 here is CASSEKKRGGNSGANVLTF. CDR3 in DNA: TGTGCCAGCAGTGAAAAGAAGAGGGGCGGGAACTCTGGGGCCAACGTCCTGACTTTC.

J is TRBJ2-5 and V is TRBV18; the D gene is possibly TRBD1 (5 bases). V lost 4 bases and J 2 bases, leaving 17 bases between the germline ends. CDR1 and CDR2 (germline): KGHSH, LQKENI. This CDR3 contains 16 residues. The CDR3: CASSRDRNRLQETQYF. The CDR3 DNA reads as TGTGCCAGCTCACGCGACCGGAACAGGCTGCAAGAGACCCAGTACTTC.

The chain recombines TRBV10-2 with TRBJ1-5; maybe TRBD1 (5 bases). The germline CDR1 and CDR2 sequences are WSHSY and SAAADI. The length of the CDR3 is 16 residues. The germline V and J ends were trimmed by 3 bases and 7 bases, with 19 bases remaining between them. The CDR3 DNA reads as TGCGCCAGCAGTGAATCACCGGGACTACTGCAACAGCCCCAGCATTTT. Protein sequence: CASSESPGLLQQPQHF.

The chain links TRBV13 to TRBJ2-5, with D tentatively TRBD2 (6 bases). V lost 5 bases and J 5 bases, leaving 9 bases between the germline ends. This CDR3 has 12 residues. CDR1 and CDR2 (germline): PRHDT, FYEKMQ (reference sequence). CDR3 protein: CASSGGTETQYF. CDR3 DNA sequence: TGTGCCAGCAGCGGCGGGACGGAGACCCAGTACTTC.

The CDR3 DNA reads TGTGCCAGCGGGACAGTAAGGGGTGAGCAGTTCTTC. It encodes CASGTVRGEQFF. V is TRBV6-4 and J is TRBJ2-1, with TRBD1 matching 7 bases. Germline trimming cut 8 bases from V and 9 bases from J; bases unmatched to any gene: 7. This CDR3 is 12 amino acids long. Germline loops: CDR1 MRHNA, CDR2 SNTAGT.

The chain combines TRBV6-1 with TRBJ1-1; D ambiguous. V lost 2 bases and J lost 10, with 11 bases in between. The CDR3 runs 12 residues. Per germline, CDR1 MNHNS and CDR2 SASEGT. The CDR3 region has the DNA TGTGCCAGCAGTGAATGGCCAGAAAGAGCTTTCTTT. Amino acid sequence: CASSEWPERAFF.

The chain carries TRBV5-1 and TRBJ1-4; 7 nucleotides agree with TRBD1. The CDR3 extends over 16 amino acids. The germline gives CDR1 SGHRS, CDR2 YFSETQ. The V segment lost 0 bases and the J segment 0 bases; nucleotides outside the gene matches: 2. DNA of the CDR3: TGCGCCAGCAGCTTGGGGGGGACAGCAACTAATGAAAAACTGTTTTTT. Amino acid sequence: CASSLGGTATNEKLFF.

This rearrangement joins TRBV2 to TRBJ1-1; D is possibly TRBD1 (6 bases). The germline CDR1 and CDR2 sequences are SNHLY and FYNNEI. This CDR3 is built from 13 residues. Trimming cost V 4 bases and J 7 bases, with 13 bases left between them. The CDR3 coding sequence is TGTGCCAGCAGTGCAGGGGTTAGTGGTGAAGCTTTCTTT. Translated: CASSAGVSGEAFF.

This chain connects TRBV6-6 to TRBJ1-3; possible D gene TRBD1, 6 bases. The V and J ends lost 8 bases and 0 bases respectively, with 11 bases between them. CDR1 and CDR2 from the germline V gene are MNHNY and SVGAGI (reference sequence). The CDR3 is made up of 14 amino acids. The CDR3 protein is CASGGGPSGNTIYF. CDR3 DNA sequence: TGTGCCAGCGGCGGGGGGCCCTCTGGAAACACCATATATTTT.

This clone appeared a single time. The V call is TRBV25-1, the J call TRBJ1-4, with no clear D. Between the trimmed V and J ends, which lost 3 bases and 1 base, there was a span of 12 bases. CDR3 size: 16 residues. The V gene's germline CDR1 is MGHDK and CDR2 SYGVNS. CDR3 in amino acids: CASSESIARTNEKLFF. The DNA of the CDR3 is TGTGCCAGCAGTGAGTCAATAGCGAGAACTAATGAAAAACTGTTTTTT. Looking up the rest from reference TRBV25-1 and TRBJ1-4 gives the full variable domain: EADIYQTPRYLVIGTGKKITLECSQTMGHDKMYWYQQDPGMELHLIHYSYGVNSTEKGDLSSESTVSRIRTEHFPLTLESARPSHTSQYLCASSESIARTNEKLFFGSGTQLSVL.

The chain couples TRBV18 to TRBJ2-5; no clear D gene. This CDR3 is built from 14 residues. Germline CDR1 KGHSH, CDR2 LQKENI. Trimming removed 1 base at V and 2 bases at J, with 8 bases between. The CDR3 DNA follows: TGTGCCAGCTCACCACGGGCAGGTCAAGAGACCCAGTACTTC. This encodes CASSPRAGQETQYF.

The chain carries TRBV24-1 and TRBJ1-4; D perhaps matches TRBD1 (5 bases). The germline V and J ends were trimmed by 4 bases and 5 bases, with 13 bases remaining between them. CDR1 and CDR2 (germline): KGHDR, SFDVKD. The CDR3 is 15 amino acids. CDR3 nucleotides: TGTGCCACCAGTGAGGGTCAGGGCTACAATGAAAAACTGTTTTTT. This gives the protein CATSEGQGYNEKLFF.

The J gene is TRBJ2-5, the V gene TRBV4-1, with TRBD2 matching 9 bases. Trimming cost V 2 bases and J 2 bases; bases outside gene matches: 6. The CDR3 extends over 16 amino acids. Germline CDR1 and CDR2: MGHRA and YSYEKL. The DNA of the CDR3 is TGCGCCAGCAGCCAACGGCTAGCGGGAACACAAGAGACCCAGTACTTC. Its protein is CASSQRLAGTQETQYF.